The clone carrying this T cell receptor (beta chain) is large within its sample. The antigen remains undetermined. The data derive from a study of circulating CD8 cells and anti-PD-1 response in melanoma. The overall study: Treatment was intravenous nivolumab at 3 mg/kg every 2 weeks. Study-wide results and caveats: PD-1 and DPOS subsets showed similar, higher clonality than DNEG. Patients included both untreated and previously treated individuals. Under 7.5% of TRB clonotypes were shared between subsets at M1.

From live CD3+CD8+TCRalphabeta+ cells, four PD-1 and/or TIGIT subsets were sorted. Each library started from 15 ng of total RNA using the QIAseq Immune Repertoire TCR panel. One entry per CDR3 protein results from TCRdb running MiXCR on the reads. The repertoire holds over 400 distinct CDR3 sequences, with more than 8.5% as singletons. CDR1 SGHDN and CDR2 FVKESK come from the germline V gene. The CDR3 covers 14 residues. With 1 base removed from V and 2 bases from J, the gap between germline ends came to 9 bases. This clonotype was obtained from a human donor with melanoma. Sequenced material: CD8+ T cells from PBMCs, taken at baseline or after one month of anti-PD-1 therapy (not recorded which). The chain carries TRBV14 and TRBJ2-7, with unresolved D. CDR3 loop: CASSQGPRPYEQYF. CDR3 in DNA: TGTGCCAGCAGCCAAGGGCCCAGGCCCTACGAGCAGTACTTC.